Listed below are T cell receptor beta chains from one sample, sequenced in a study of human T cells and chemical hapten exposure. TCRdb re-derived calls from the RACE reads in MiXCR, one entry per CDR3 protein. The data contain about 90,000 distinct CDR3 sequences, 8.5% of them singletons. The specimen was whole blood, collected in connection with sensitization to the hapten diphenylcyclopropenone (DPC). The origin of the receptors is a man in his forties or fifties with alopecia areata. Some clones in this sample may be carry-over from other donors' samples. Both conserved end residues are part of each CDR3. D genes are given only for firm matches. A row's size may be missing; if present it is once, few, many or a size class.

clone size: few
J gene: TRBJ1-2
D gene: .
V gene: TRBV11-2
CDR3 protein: CASSFTENYGYTF
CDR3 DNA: TGTGCCAGCAGCTTCACTGAAAACTATGGCTACACCTTC

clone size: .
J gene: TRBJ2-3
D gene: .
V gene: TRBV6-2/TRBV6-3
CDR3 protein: CASSYPRIGESTDTQYF
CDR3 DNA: TGTGCCAGCAGTTACCCGCGAATCGGCGAGAGCACAGATACGCAGTATTTT

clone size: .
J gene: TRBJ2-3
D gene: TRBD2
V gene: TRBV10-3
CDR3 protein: CAISPIEAGGADTQYF
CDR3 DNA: TGTGCCATCAGTCCGATTGAGGCGGGGGGGGCAGATACGCAGTATTTT

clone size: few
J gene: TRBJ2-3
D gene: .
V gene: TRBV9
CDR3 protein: CASSVSLASTDTQYF
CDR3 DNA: TGTGCCAGCAGCGTGTCTCTAGCGAGCACAGATACGCAGTATTTT

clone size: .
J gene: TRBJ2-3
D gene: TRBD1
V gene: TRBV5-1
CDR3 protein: CASSFDGQGSDTQYF
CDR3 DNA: TGCGCCAGCAGCTTCGATGGACAGGGCTCAGATACGCAGTATTTT

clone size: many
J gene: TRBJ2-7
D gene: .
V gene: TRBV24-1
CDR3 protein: CATSDPAGSYEQYF
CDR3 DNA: TGTGCCACCAGTGACCCTGCCGGTTCCTACGAGCAGTACTTC

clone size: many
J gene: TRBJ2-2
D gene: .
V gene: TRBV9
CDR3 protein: CASSKDGNPNTGELFF
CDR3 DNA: TGTGCCAGCAGCAAAGACGGGAACCCGAACACCGGGGAGCTGTTTTTT

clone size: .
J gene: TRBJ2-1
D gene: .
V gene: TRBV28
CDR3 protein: CASSSGRNEQFF
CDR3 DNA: TGTGCCAGCAGTTCAGGGCGCAATGAGCAGTTCTTC

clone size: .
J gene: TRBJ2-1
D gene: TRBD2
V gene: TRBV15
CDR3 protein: CATVGGTSGSSRTNEQFF
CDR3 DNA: TGTGCCACCGTTGGAGGGACTAGCGGGAGCTCCCGTACAAATGAGCAGTTCTTC

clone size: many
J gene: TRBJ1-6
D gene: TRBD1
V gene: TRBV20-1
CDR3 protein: CSASTGFGNSPLHF
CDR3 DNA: TGCAGTGCCTCGACAGGGTTTGGTAATTCACCCCTCCACTTT

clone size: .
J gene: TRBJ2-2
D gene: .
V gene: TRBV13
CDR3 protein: CASSLTGFSGAGELFF
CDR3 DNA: TGTGCCAGCAGCTTAACCGGTTTCTCTGGCGCCGGGGAGCTGTTTTTT

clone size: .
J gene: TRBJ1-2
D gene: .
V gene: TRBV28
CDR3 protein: CASRHRWLLGYTF
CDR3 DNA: TGTGCCAGCAGACATAGATGGCTCTTGGGCTACACCTTC

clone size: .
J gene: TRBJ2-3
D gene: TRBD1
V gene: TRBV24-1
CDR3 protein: CAVQGGQGIGPPETQYF
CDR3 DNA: TGTGCCGTACAAGGGGGACAGGGTATCGGCCCTCCAGAAACGCAGTATTTT

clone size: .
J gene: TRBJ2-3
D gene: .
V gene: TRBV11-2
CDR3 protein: CASSLAGRNTDTQYF
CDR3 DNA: TGTGCCAGCAGCTTAGCTGGGAGAAACACAGATACGCAGTATTTT

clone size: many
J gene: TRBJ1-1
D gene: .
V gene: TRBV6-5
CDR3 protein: CASSLIMNTEAFF
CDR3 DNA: TGTGCCAGCAGCTTAATAATGAACACTGAAGCTTTCTTT

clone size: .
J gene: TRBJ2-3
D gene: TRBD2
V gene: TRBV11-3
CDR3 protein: CASTRWSLAADRQYTDTQYF
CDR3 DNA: TGTGCCAGCACCCGGTGGTCCCTAGCGGCCGACCGACAGTACACAGATACGCAGTATTTT

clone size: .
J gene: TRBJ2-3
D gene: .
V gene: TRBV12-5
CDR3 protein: CASGLNEDTQYF
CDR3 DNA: TGTGCTAGTGGTTTGAACGAGGATACGCAGTATTTT

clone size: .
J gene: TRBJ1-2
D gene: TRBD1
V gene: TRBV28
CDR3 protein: CASRTGGKNYGYTF
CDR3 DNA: TGTGCCAGTCGGACAGGTGGAAAAAACTATGGCTACACCTTC

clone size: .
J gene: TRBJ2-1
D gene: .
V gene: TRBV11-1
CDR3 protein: CASSFGVREEQFF
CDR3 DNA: TGTGCCAGCAGCTTTGGGGTTCGGGAAGAGCAGTTCTTC